One and the same sample provided the 8 T cell receptor beta chains below, sequenced in a study of long-term antiretroviral therapy in people with HIV. With survey level as its setting, the immunoSEQ assay was v3.0. Sequencing was performed with immunoSEQ multiplex PCR; in TCRdb, only in-frame clones are kept and a portion is missing. Of approximately 37,000 clones in the sample, over 80% were seen once. The sample consisted of unsorted PBMCs, taken 1 year after starting antiretroviral therapy. The receptors were gathered from a young man with HIV.

This sequence joins TRBV7-2 and TRBJ2-7, with D tentatively TRBD2 (7 bases). Trimming stripped 1 base from V and 4 bases from J, with 14 bases between. CDR3 length equals 15 residues. Germline-derived CDR1 and CDR2 are SGHTA and FQGNSA. CDR3 nucleotides: TGTGCCAGCAGCTTAGTTCCAGGGGAGGGGTACGAGCAGTACTTC. This encodes CASSLVPGEGYEQYF.

To note about this clone: Other DNA sequences in the sample encode the same CDR3. V usage is TRBV7-9 and J usage is TRBJ1-1; a possible D gene is TRBD1 (5 bases). In germline, CDR1 is SEHNR, CDR2 FQNEAQ (reference sequence). Trimming shortened V by 3 bases and J by 1 base, and 12 bases separated the two germline ends. CDR3 length: 15 amino acids. The CDR3 bases are TGTGCCAGCAGCTTGGACGGTACAGGGAACACTGAAGCTTTCTTT. This translates into CASSLDGTGNTEAFF.

The gene calls are TRBV7-3 and TRBJ2-3, with TRBD1 as a possible D gene (5 bases). Per the germline V gene, CDR1 is SGHTA and CDR2 is FQGTGA. There are 16 residues in the CDR3. V lost 5 bases, J lost 4 bases, and 19 bases lay in between. The CDR3 sequence is CASSPTLRQWADTQYF. The CDR3 nucleotides are TGTGCCAGCAGCCCTACCCTGCGACAGTGGGCAGATACGCAGTATTTT.

CDR3 DNA: TGTGCCAGCAGTTTTGAGGGGACAGGAAACTATGGCTACACCTTC. It translates to CASSFEGTGNYGYTF. The chain employs TRBV5-5 and TRBJ1-2; 8 nucleotides agree with TRBD1. This CDR3 has 15 amino acids. After removal of 5 bases from V and 2 bases from J, the junction contained 8 bases not matched to a gene. Germline V gene sequence: CDR1 SGHKS, CDR2 YYEKEE (reference sequence).

This rearrangement joins TRBV7-6 to TRBJ1-4; D is uncertain. Trimming cost V 4 bases and J 0 bases, with 15 bases left between them. Germline V lookup: CDR1 SGHVS, CDR2 FNYEAQ. There are 17 residues in the CDR3. The CDR3 loop reads CASSSGPPYATNEKLFF. The CDR3 bases are TGTGCCAGCAGCTCCGGACCCCCGTACGCAACTAATGAAAAACTGTTTTTT.

The genes are TRBV6-5 and TRBJ2-7, with D perhaps being TRBD1 or TRBD2 (5 bases each). V lost 5 bases to trimming and J lost 0 bases, with 8 bases between them. The CDR3 extends over 13 amino acids. Per the germline V gene, CDR1 is MNHEY and CDR2 is SVGAGI. The CDR3 region is CASSTGLSYEQYF. CDR3 sequence (DNA): TGTGCCAGCAGTACGGGGCTCTCCTACGAGCAGTACTTC.

This clone was counted once. This chain connects TRBV7-4 to TRBJ2-4; D is possibly TRBD2 (5 bases). CDR1 is SGHVT and CDR2 is SQSDAQ in the germline V gene. V shed 7 bases and J shed 0 bases, with 13 bases lying between them. This CDR3 region has 15 residues. The CDR3: CASTPLRVAKNIQYF. Written as DNA, the CDR3 is TGTGCCAGCACTCCATTGCGGGTAGCCAAAAACATTCAGTACTTC.

This chain connects TRBV27 to TRBJ2-7, with TRBD2 as a possible D gene (5 bases). Germline CDR1 and CDR2: MNHEY and SMNVEV (reference sequence). The CDR3 sequence is 15 residues long. V was shortened by 2 bases and J by 7 bases, with 18 bases between the two germline ends. DNA for the CDR3: TGTGCCAGCAGTTTAACCCCGGCAGGAACGGGGGAGCAGTACTTC. Its protein is CASSLTPAGTGEQYF.